This is a list of T cell receptor beta chains from one sample in a study of blood T cell repertoires in COVID-19. Sequenced by immunoSEQ multiplex PCR; TCRdb stores in-frame clones only, minus some. In the table there are under 300,000 clones, roughly 86% of which are singletons. Material: PBMCs or T cells enriched from blood (not recorded which). Receptors originate from a woman in her sixties or seventies who had recovered from COVID-19. The CDR3 runs from the conserved cysteine through the conserved F or W. A D gene is named only where the DNA matches it firmly. Clone size, where shown, is once, few, many, or a class for clones that have expanded.

D gene: TRBD1
J gene: TRBJ2-7
V gene: TRBV28
clone size: .
CDR3 DNA: TGTGCCAGCAGTTTGGAGACAGGGGAGCAGTACTTC
CDR3 protein: CASSLETGEQYF

D gene: .
J gene: TRBJ1-3
V gene: TRBV28
clone size: .
CDR3 DNA: TGTGCCAGTCTCCAGGGTGCGTCTGGAAACACCATATATTTT
CDR3 protein: CASLQGASGNTIYF

D gene: .
J gene: TRBJ2-7
V gene: TRBV24-1
clone size: once
CDR3 DNA: TGTGCCACCAGTCCGGGGGTCTATGAATACGAGCAGTACTTC
CDR3 protein: CATSPGVYEYEQYF

D gene: TRBD1
J gene: TRBJ2-7
V gene: TRBV7-9
clone size: .
CDR3 DNA: TGTGCCAGCAGTCTACCAAGGGGGCTAGCATCCTACGAGCAGTACTTC
CDR3 protein: CASSLPRGLASYEQYF

D gene: .
J gene: TRBJ1-5
V gene: TRBV19
clone size: .
CDR3 DNA: TGTGCCAGTAGCCGACAGCAGAATCAGCCCCAGCATTTT
CDR3 protein: CASSRQQNQPQHF

D gene: .
J gene: TRBJ2-1
V gene: TRBV5-1
clone size: .
CDR3 DNA: TGCGCCAGCAGCTCCAGCTCCTACAATGAGCAGTTCTTC
CDR3 protein: CASSSSSYNEQFF

D gene: TRBD2
J gene: TRBJ2-2
V gene: TRBV6-5
clone size: .
CDR3 DNA: TGTGCCAGCCGGGGGGGTGTTAACACCGGGGAGCTGTTTTTT
CDR3 protein: CASRGGVNTGELFF

D gene: .
J gene: TRBJ1-2
V gene: TRBV19
clone size: .
CDR3 DNA: TGTGCCAGTAGTATCGGTCCCTATGGCTACACCTTC
CDR3 protein: CASSIGPYGYTF

D gene: TRBD1
J gene: TRBJ2-1
V gene: TRBV29-1
clone size: .
CDR3 DNA: TGCAGCGGGCGACAGGGGGCGAAGGGGGATGAGCAGTTCTTC
CDR3 protein: CSGRQGAKGDEQFF

D gene: TRBD1
J gene: TRBJ2-7
V gene: TRBV28
clone size: .
CDR3 DNA: TGTGCCAGCAGACTGACAGGGGGCCTCTACGAGCAGTACTTC
CDR3 protein: CASRLTGGLYEQYF

D gene: .
J gene: TRBJ1-2
V gene: TRBV28
clone size: .
CDR3 DNA: TGTGCCAGCAGTACCCCCGGTAGGCCGGGGTATGGCTACACCTTC
CDR3 protein: CASSTPGRPGYGYTF

D gene: .
J gene: TRBJ2-5
V gene: TRBV4-1
clone size: .
CDR3 DNA: TGCGCCAGCAGCCAAGAGGGGCCGGCTGGGGAGACCCAGTACTTC
CDR3 protein: CASSQEGPAGETQYF

D gene: TRBD2
J gene: TRBJ2-7
V gene: TRBV7-8
clone size: .
CDR3 DNA: TGTGCCAGCAGCTTAGAAATGGTCAAGCTAGCGGGACGAATAATGAAGGAGCAGTACTTC
CDR3 protein: CASSLEMVKLAGRIMKEQYF

D gene: .
J gene: TRBJ1-6
V gene: TRBV23-1
clone size: .
CDR3 DNA: TGCGCCAGCAGGCACAGGGATTCACCCCTCCACTTT
CDR3 protein: CASRHRDSPLHF

D gene: .
J gene: TRBJ1-5
V gene: TRBV10-3
clone size: .
CDR3 DNA: TGTGCCATCAGTGAGTGGGCAGGATTGGATAGCAATCAGCCCCAGCATTTT
CDR3 protein: CAISEWAGLDSNQPQHF

D gene: TRBD1
J gene: TRBJ1-1
V gene: TRBV5-5
clone size: .
CDR3 DNA: TGTGCCAGCAGGACCTCCGGGACAGGGGGTTCGGCTTTCTTT
CDR3 protein: CASRTSGTGGSAFF

D gene: .
J gene: TRBJ1-1
V gene: TRBV7-8
clone size: .
CDR3 DNA: TGTGCCAGCAGCCCCCAGGGTGGCGCTGAAGCTTTCTTT
CDR3 protein: CASSPQGGAEAFF

D gene: TRBD2
J gene: TRBJ2-7
V gene: TRBV28
clone size: .
CDR3 DNA: TGTGCCAGCAGTTTTGGCGGGAGGGAGGGCGAGCAGTACTTC
CDR3 protein: CASSFGGREGEQYF

D gene: TRBD1
J gene: TRBJ1-1
V gene: TRBV2
clone size: .
CDR3 DNA: TGTGCCAGCAGTCCGCGGACAGGGTCGAACACTGAAGCTTTCTTT
CDR3 protein: CASSPRTGSNTEAFF

D gene: TRBD1
J gene: TRBJ1-2
V gene: TRBV28
clone size: .
CDR3 DNA: TGTGCCAGCAGTTTACCGGGACAGGGGGGTAACTATGGCTACACCTTC
CDR3 protein: CASSLPGQGGNYGYTF

D gene: TRBD1
J gene: TRBJ2-2
V gene: TRBV7-9
clone size: .
CDR3 DNA: TGTGCCAGCAGCACAAACCGGGACAGGGTCGCCGGGGAGCTGTTTTTT
CDR3 protein: CASSTNRDRVAGELFF

D gene: .
J gene: TRBJ1-2
V gene: TRBV4-1
clone size: .
CDR3 DNA: TGCGCCAGCAGCCAGGGCGGGGAGAACTATGGCTACACCTTC
CDR3 protein: CASSQGGENYGYTF

D gene: .
J gene: TRBJ1-1
V gene: TRBV3-1/TRBV3-2
clone size: .
CDR3 DNA: TGTGCCAGCAGCCAAGACCCACAGGGAACTGAAGCTTTCTTT
CDR3 protein: CASSQDPQGTEAFF

D gene: TRBD1
J gene: TRBJ1-5
V gene: TRBV4-1
clone size: .
CDR3 DNA: TGCGCCAGCAGCCACTTATTAGACAGGGACAGCAATCAGCCCCAGCATTTT
CDR3 protein: CASSHLLDRDSNQPQHF

D gene: .
J gene: TRBJ2-5
V gene: TRBV4-1
clone size: .
CDR3 DNA: TGCGCCAGCAGCCAAGCGGTCGAAGAGACCCAGTACTTC
CDR3 protein: CASSQAVEETQYF

D gene: TRBD2
J gene: TRBJ2-1
V gene: TRBV6-5
clone size: .
CDR3 DNA: TGTGCCAGCTCGAAGCGGGGCTACAATGAGCAGTTCTTC
CDR3 protein: CASSKRGYNEQFF

D gene: TRBD2
J gene: TRBJ2-1
V gene: TRBV5-1
clone size: few
CDR3 DNA: TGCGCCAGCAGCCCCGAGGGACTAGTCTACAATGAGCAGTTCTTC
CDR3 protein: CASSPEGLVYNEQFF

D gene: .
J gene: TRBJ1-5
V gene: TRBV19
clone size: .
CDR3 DNA: TGTGCCAGTACCGTGGACGGGAGAAGAAATCAGCCCCAGCATTTT
CDR3 protein: CASTVDGRRNQPQHF

D gene: .
J gene: TRBJ2-2
V gene: TRBV5-1
clone size: .
CDR3 DNA: TGCGCCAGCAGCTTTCAGAACACCGGGGAGCTGTTTTTT
CDR3 protein: CASSFQNTGELFF

D gene: .
J gene: TRBJ2-7
V gene: TRBV29-1
clone size: .
CDR3 DNA: TGCAGCGTTGAATACGAGGGCCACGAGCAGTACTTC
CDR3 protein: CSVEYEGHEQYF

D gene: TRBD1
J gene: TRBJ2-2
V gene: TRBV6-4
clone size: .
CDR3 DNA: TGTGCCAGCAGTGACTACCCGGGACAGGGGCGCGGGGAGCTGTTTTTT
CDR3 protein: CASSDYPGQGRGELFF

D gene: .
J gene: TRBJ2-1
V gene: TRBV25-1
clone size: .
CDR3 DNA: TGTGCCAGCAGTGAGCAGTACAATGAGCAGTTCTTC
CDR3 protein: CASSEQYNEQFF

D gene: .
J gene: TRBJ2-1
V gene: TRBV12-3/TRBV12-4
clone size: .
CDR3 DNA: TGTGCCAGCAGTTTTGGCGGGAATGAGCAGTTCTTC
CDR3 protein: CASSFGGNEQFF

D gene: TRBD2
J gene: TRBJ2-7
V gene: TRBV5-1
clone size: few
CDR3 DNA: TGCGCCAGCAGCTTGGTACCGCAGACTAGCGGGATCACCGAGCAGTACTTC
CDR3 protein: CASSLVPQTSGITEQYF

D gene: .
J gene: TRBJ1-2
V gene: TRBV29-1
clone size: .
CDR3 DNA: TGCAGCGTTGACTCGTCCCGGGACTTCCTTTCCTATGGCTACACCTTC
CDR3 protein: CSVDSSRDFLSYGYTF

D gene: .
J gene: TRBJ2-1
V gene: TRBV18
clone size: .
CDR3 DNA: TGTGCCAGCTCACCCACCAGAGCAGGACAAAATGAGCAGTTCTTC
CDR3 protein: CASSPTRAGQNEQFF

D gene: .
J gene: TRBJ2-7
V gene: TRBV20-1
clone size: .
CDR3 DNA: TGCAGTGCCCTCGACACCTACGAGCAGTACTTC
CDR3 protein: CSALDTYEQYF

D gene: .
J gene: TRBJ1-3
V gene: TRBV19
clone size: .
CDR3 DNA: TGTGCCAGTAGGCCGGGACAATCTCTTCGAAACACCATATATTTT
CDR3 protein: CASRPGQSLRNTIYF

D gene: .
J gene: TRBJ1-1
V gene: TRBV28
clone size: .
CDR3 DNA: TGTGCCAGCATGGTAGGGAGGACTGAAGCTTTCTTT
CDR3 protein: CASMVGRTEAFF